The 30 T cell receptor beta chains below were found in one sample sequenced in a study of T cell repertoires in cytomegalovirus infection. Antigen specificity for these receptors is unknown. In TCRdb, the reads were re-called with MiXCR into one record per CDR3 protein. The table lists a few hundred thousand distinct CDR3 sequences, about a third of them singletons. This material consisted of cultured PBMCs, taken from culture after CMV antigen stimulation. These receptor sequences come from a human donor in good health (CMV status not recorded). Some clones in this sample may be carry-over from other donors' samples.

The chain links TRBV7-2 to TRBJ2-7, with D maybe TRBD2 (6 bases). The CDR3 is made up of 14 amino acids. V lost 1 base, J lost 6 bases, and 13 bases lay in between. Germline V gene sequence: CDR1 SGHTA, CDR2 FQGNSA. The CDR3 sequence is CASSLGGAGFEQYF. Written as DNA, the CDR3 is TGTGCCAGCAGCTTAGGCGGGGCTGGCTTCGAGCAGTACTTC. The variable domain in full, completed from reference TRBV7-2 and TRBJ2-7, reads GAGVSQSPSNKVTEKGKDVELRCDPISGHTALYWYRQSLGQGLEFLIYFQGNSAPDKSGLPSDRFSAERTGGSVSTLTIQRTQQEDSAVYLCASSLGGAGFEQYFGPGTRLTVT.

V and J are TRBV29-1 and TRBJ2-5, with 8 bases aligning to TRBD1. The CDR3 covers 14 residues. CDR1 is SQVTM, CDR2 ANQGSEA, per germline. J lost 5 bases, V lost 3 bases, and 8 bases had no gene match. The CDR3 region is CSVEQGALPETQYF. The CDR3 nucleotides read TGCAGCGTTGAGCAGGGGGCCCTTCCGGAGACCCAGTACTTC.

In its sample, this clonotype was seen a few times. J is TRBJ2-5 and V is TRBV12-3 or TRBV12-4; 9 bases line up with TRBD1. V was pared by 5 bases and J by 2 bases, with 6 bases of the junction left unmatched. This CDR3 is built from 15 residues. CDR3 residues: CASSNRGPKQETQYF. DNA of the CDR3: TGTGCCAGCAGTAACAGGGGGCCGAAACAAGAGACCCAGTACTTC.

The V call is TRBV30, the J call TRBJ2-3; D remains unclear. Germline CDR1 reads GTSNPN; CDR2 reads SVGIG (reference sequence). Trimming shortened V by 3 bases and J by 1 base, and 8 bases separated the two germline ends. The CDR3 contains 13 residues. The DNA for the CDR3 is TGTGCCTGGAGAACGGTGGGCACAGATACGCAGTATTTT. It codes for CAWRTVGTDTQYF.

V gene TRBV12-3 or TRBV12-4 combines with J gene TRBJ2-1; 11 bases match TRBD2. The CDR3 is 16 amino acids. The junction had 8 bases not matched to a gene; V was cut back by 5 bases and J by 5 bases. The CDR3 DNA follows: TGTGCCAGCAGTCCCCTTAGCGGGAGGGAGAACAATGAGCAGTTCTTC. It translates to CASSPLSGRENNEQFF.

The CDR3: CASSQGAADTQYF. In DNA form, the CDR3 reads TGTGCCAGCAGCCAAGGAGCTGCGGATACGCAGTATTTT. This chain joins TRBV7-2 and TRBJ2-3; D not resolved. Trimming stripped 5 bases from V and 6 bases from J, with 12 bases between. This CDR3 spans 13 amino acids. In germline, CDR1 is SGHTA, CDR2 FQGNSA.

This clonotype was detected only a few times. The chain couples TRBV27 to TRBJ2-6, with D tentatively TRBD1 (6 bases). Germline assignment: CDR1 MNHEY and CDR2 SMNVEV (reference sequence). The CDR3 has 18 amino acids. Trimming removed 2 bases at V and 0 bases at J, with 14 bases between. In nucleotides, the CDR3 is TGTGCCAGCAGTTTACTGGGACAAGCAAACTCTGGGGCCAACGTCCTGACTTTC. Translating gives CASSLLGQANSGANVLTF.

This clonotype was counted at least ten times. The CDR3 region is CASSQEGGTYRGETQYF. The CDR3 DNA reads as TGCGCCAGCAGCCAAGAAGGGGGAACTTACCGAGGGGAGACCCAGTACTTC. The chain uses TRBV4-1 and TRBJ2-5; a possible D gene is TRBD1 (6 bases). With 0 bases removed from V and 5 bases from J, the gap between germline ends came to 19 bases. In germline, CDR1 is MGHRA, CDR2 YSYEKL. The CDR3 runs to 17 residues.

The V and J genes are TRBV6-5 and TRBJ1-2; the D gene is possibly TRBD1 (6 bases). This CDR3 has 15 residues. Germline values: CDR1 MNHEY, CDR2 SVGAGI. V was trimmed by 6 bases and J by 8 bases, leaving 22 bases between them. The CDR3 reads CASSLTTGFTGGYTF. CDR3 DNA: TGTGCCAGCAGCCTCACCACAGGGTTCACCGGAGGCTACACCTTC.

The J gene is TRBJ2-3, the V gene TRBV4-1; 7 nucleotides match TRBD2. Germline V gene lookup returns CDR1 MGHRA and CDR2 YSYEKL. The CDR3 is 16 amino acids. Germline trimming cut 0 bases from V and 6 bases from J; bases unmatched to any gene: 9. The CDR3 is CASSQDFAGAADTQYF. The CDR3 DNA follows: TGCGCCAGCAGCCAAGATTTCGCGGGAGCTGCCGATACGCAGTATTTT.

V usage is TRBV4-1 and J usage is TRBJ1-1; D is ambiguous. The germline CDR1 and CDR2 sequences are MGHRA and YSYEKL. Trimming took 4 bases from V and 1 from J, leaving 10 bases between them. The CDR3 has 14 residues. The CDR3 protein is CASSRETPNTEAFF. The CDR3 bases are TGCGCCAGCAGCCGCGAGACACCGAACACTGAAGCTTTCTTT.

V and J are TRBV10-3 and TRBJ1-2; D might be TRBD1 (5 bases). This CDR3 region has 13 residues. The V end was cut by 4 bases, the J end by 3 bases, with 9 bases between. Germline V gives CDR1 ENHRY, CDR2 SYGVKD. The chain's CDR3 is CAISGDPDYGYTF. In DNA, the CDR3 is TGTGCCATCAGTGGGGACCCTGACTATGGCTACACCTTC.

V and J are TRBV20-1 and TRBJ2-7; TRBD2 matches 7 bases. In germline, CDR1 is DFQATT, CDR2 SNEGSKA (reference sequence). V shed 6 bases, J shed 3 bases, and the junction held 8 bases outside the gene matches. CDR3 length: 13 amino acids. In nucleotides, the CDR3 is TGCAGTGCCTGGGAGGGGTCCCTCTACGAGCAGTACTTC. Amino acids: CSAWEGSLYEQYF.

The chain is built from TRBV12-3 or TRBV12-4 and TRBJ1-1; a weak D match, TRBD1 (6 bases). The CDR3 has 14 amino acids. V was pared by 5 bases and J by 4 bases, with 14 bases between. The CDR3 DNA is TGTGCCAGCAGTAATCCAGGGGCCCTCACTGAAGCTTTCTTT. Amino acid sequence: CASSNPGALTEAFF.

The chain couples TRBV7-8 to TRBJ2-1, with 11 bases fitting TRBD2. The CDR3 runs to 18 residues. Germline CDR1 and CDR2: SGHVS and FQNEAQ. With V trimmed by 2 bases and J by 8 bases, 14 bases remained unmatched. CDR3 DNA: TGTGCCAGCAGCTTACGCGCAGTAGCGGGAGGGCCTCTTGATGAGCAGTTCTTC. Protein sequence: CASSLRAVAGGPLDEQFF. The variable domain in full, with the rest retrieved from reference TRBV7-8 and TRBJ2-1, is GAGVSQSPRYKVAKRGQDVALRCDPISGHVSLFWYQQALGQGPEFLTYFQNEAQLDKSGLPSDRFFAERPEGSVSTLKIQRTQQEDSAVYLCASSLRAVAGGPLDEQFFGPGTRLTVL.

This clonotype was recorded many times. This sequence joins TRBV5-1 and TRBJ2-1; no clear D. Germline assignment: CDR1 SGHRS and CDR2 YFSETQ. CDR3 length equals 13 residues. Between the trimmed V and J ends, which lost 4 bases and 6 bases, there was a span of 11 bases. CDR3 sequence reads: CASSPFFSNEQFF. As DNA, the CDR3 is TGCGCCAGCAGCCCATTCTTCTCCAATGAGCAGTTCTTC.

The rearrangement links TRBV4-1 to TRBJ2-1, with TRBD2 matching 8 bases. This CDR3 contains 13 residues. J gave up 15 bases and V 1 base, and 8 bases lay outside the gene matches. Germline V lookup: CDR1 MGHRA, CDR2 YSYEKL. The CDR3 protein is CASSQADQREWFF. CDR3 nucleotides: TGCGCCAGCAGCCAAGCTGACCAGCGGGAGTGGTTCTTC.

The chain has TRBV2 and TRBJ2-6; the match to TRBD1 covers 7 bases. From germline, CDR1 is SNHLY and CDR2 FYNNEI. Losses at the gene ends were 6 bases for V and 2 bases for J; bases not matched to a gene: 7. This CDR3 is built from 16 residues. CDR3 nucleotide sequence: TGTGCCAGCAGCAGGGGGAGAGGGACTGGGGCCAACGTCCTGACTTTC. Encoded protein: CASSRGRGTGANVLTF.

The V call is TRBV24-1, the J call TRBJ2-7; D tentatively fits TRBD1 or TRBD2 (5 bases each). This CDR3 is built from 13 residues. Trimming stripped 9 bases from V and 2 bases from J, with 13 bases between. Per germline, CDR1 KGHDR and CDR2 SFDVKD. In DNA, the CDR3 is TGTGCCACCTCCGGGACGGCCACCTACGAGCAGTACTTC. Its protein product is CATSGTATYEQYF.

This clonotype was counted between two and nine times. CDR3 region: CASSDQGGSFYGYTF. The CDR3, as DNA: TGTGCCAGCAGCGATCAGGGGGGCAGCTTCTATGGCTACACCTTC. V and J are TRBV9 and TRBJ1-2; 7 bases match TRBD1. V gave up 3 bases and J gave up 4 bases; unmatched junction bases: 9. The germline gives CDR1 SGDLS, CDR2 YYNGEE. The CDR3 consists of 15 residues.

The chain links TRBV6-2 or TRBV6-3 to TRBJ2-5, with D tentatively TRBD2 (5 bases). Germline assignment: CDR1 MNHEY and CDR2 SVGEGT. The CDR3 has 12 amino acids. Trimming removed 6 bases from V and 5 bases from J, with 10 bases in between. The CDR3 sequence is CASSRGAETQYF. The CDR3, as DNA: TGTGCCAGCAGCCGGGGAGCGGAGACCCAGTACTTC.

The table lists this clonotype with many counts. V and J are TRBV12-3 or TRBV12-4 and TRBJ2-1, with D perhaps TRBD2 (6 bases). There are 15 residues in the CDR3. Trimming left V 1 base short and J 4 bases short, with 11 bases between. The CDR3 reads CASSLGPGAYNEQFF. As DNA, the CDR3 is TGTGCCAGCAGTTTAGGGCCGGGAGCATACAATGAGCAGTTCTTC.

The table lists this clonotype with a few counts. The V call is TRBV15, the J call TRBJ2-1; 11 nucleotides line up with TRBD2. Germline lookup yields CDR1 LNHNV and CDR2 YYDKDF (reference sequence). The CDR3 is made up of 18 amino acids. Trimming cost V 0 bases and J 3 bases; bases outside gene matches: 7. The CDR3 here is CATSREGSGRALYNEQFF. CDR3 nucleotide sequence: TGTGCCACCAGCAGAGAGGGTAGCGGGAGGGCCCTCTACAATGAGCAGTTCTTC.

This chain joins TRBV28 and TRBJ2-1, with 16 bases identical to TRBD2. The CDR3 covers 15 residues. In germline, CDR1 is MDHEN, CDR2 SYDVKM. Trimming cost V 6 bases and J 7 bases; bases outside gene matches: 3. The CDR3 bases are TGTGCCAGCAGGGGACTAGCGGGAGGGGAGAATGAGCAGTTCTTC. Translating gives CASRGLAGGENEQFF.

This clonotype was counted a few times. J is TRBJ1-1 and V is TRBV28; D call uncertain. Trimming removed 5 bases from V and 8 bases from J, with 6 bases in between. The V gene's germline CDR1 is MDHEN and CDR2 SYDVKM. This CDR3 has 10 amino acids. CDR3 in amino acids: CASSGREAFF. The CDR3 nucleotides read TGTGCCAGCAGTGGGCGGGAAGCTTTCTTT.

The chain has TRBV12-5 and TRBJ2-1, with TRBD2 matching over 7 bases. The CDR3 has 15 residues. The germline V gene has CDR1 LGHNT and CDR2 FRNRAP. V gave up 4 bases and J gave up 2 bases; unmatched junction bases: 5. The CDR3 sequence: CASGYWRETYNEQFF. The CDR3 region has the DNA TGTGCTAGTGGTTACTGGCGGGAGACCTACAATGAGCAGTTCTTC. The variable domain in full, with the rest retrieved from reference TRBV12-5 and TRBJ2-1, is DARVTQTPRHKVTEMGQEVTMRCQPILGHNTVFWYRQTMMQGLELLAYFRNRAPLDDSGMPKDRFSAEMPDATLATLKIQPSEPRDSAVYFCASGYWRETYNEQFFGPGTRLTVL.

The rearrangement links TRBV7-9 to TRBJ2-5; perhaps TRBD1 as D (6 bases). Germline loops: CDR1 SEHNR, CDR2 FQNEAQ (reference sequence). The CDR3 has 14 residues. V was cut by 3 bases and J by 3 bases, with 11 bases left in between. The CDR3 sequence: CASSLGRGEETQYF. Written as DNA, the CDR3 is TGTGCCAGCAGCTTGGGCAGGGGAGAAGAGACCCAGTACTTC. Based on the CDR3 plus reference TRBV7-9 and TRBJ2-5, the full variable domain is DTGVSQNPRHKITKRGQNVTFRCDPISEHNRLYWYRQTLGQGPEFLTYFQNEAQLEKSRLLSDRFSAERPKGSFSTLEIQRTEQGDSAMYLCASSLGRGEETQYFGPGTRLLVL.

This rearrangement joins TRBV20-1 to TRBJ2-7; D may correspond to TRBD1 or TRBD2 (6 bases each). Germline CDR1 DFQATT, CDR2 SNEGSKA (reference sequence). The V and J ends lost 6 bases and 3 bases respectively, with 18 bases between them. The length of the CDR3 is 14 residues. CDR3 coding DNA: TGCAGTGCCCCCAGGGGCGGGAACTTCTACGAGCAGTACTTC. It translates to CSAPRGGNFYEQYF.

Ten or more counts support this clonotype. The chain links TRBV7-2 to TRBJ1-5; D perhaps matches TRBD1 (6 bases). Trimming left V 2 bases short and J 6 bases short, with 17 bases between. This CDR3 is built from 16 residues. The germline V gene has CDR1 SGHTA and CDR2 FQGNSA. Here the CDR3 DNA reads TGTGCCAGCAGCTTATTCTCGGGGGGCAACGGTCAGCCCCAGCATTTT. It codes for CASSLFSGGNGQPQHF.

This clonotype was counted a few times. J is TRBJ1-1 and V is TRBV5-4, with 9 bases that match TRBD1. This CDR3 region has 13 residues. Per the germline V gene, CDR1 is SGHNT and CDR2 is YYREEE (reference sequence). Trimming cost V 5 bases and J 6 bases; bases outside gene matches: 5. This chain's CDR3 is CASRTGGSPEAFF. The CDR3 DNA reads as TGTGCCAGCAGAACAGGGGGCTCCCCTGAAGCTTTCTTT.